This T cell receptor beta chain was recovered during a study of T cells in Graves' hyperthyroidism and ophthalmopathy. Study-level results: In simple terms, a model built on 13 V-J features told ophthalmopathy apart from stable hyperthyroidism.

Template material for amplifying TCR beta CDR3 regions consisted of RNA transcripts. Using the HTBI primer set, a first-round RT-PCR was run on the TCR CDR3. Using its own MiXCR run on the multiplex PCR reads, TCRdb lists one record per CDR3 protein. The sample records about 700,000 distinct CDR3 sequences, 14% being singletons. Uncontrolled infection, other autoimmune disease, pregnancy or lactation barred patients from enrollment. The diagnoses drew upon clinical symptoms, serum thyroxine and TRAb, thyroid ultrasound and orbital computed tomography. This clonotype was observed at least ten times. Antigen unknown. The sample was blood. The receptor was derived from a woman in her late teens or twenties with Graves' hyperthyroidism.

In nucleotides, the CDR3 is TGCAGTGCTAGCCGGGGGACAGCAGGCGGCTACACCTTC. This codes for CSASRGTAGGYTF. V gene TRBV20-1 combines with J gene TRBJ1-2; 7 bases match TRBD1. The CDR3 is made up of 13 amino acids. Germline V lookup: CDR1 DFQATT, CDR2 SNEGSKA (reference sequence). The J segment lost 8 bases and the V segment lost 3 bases, leaving 9 bases of the junction unmatched.